What follows describes a single TCR beta chain. In the original analysis: Reference gene primers were amplified, and this amplification served to estimate nucleated cell counts. Data came from immunoSEQ multiplex PCR; TCRdb stores just in-frame clones and leaves some out. V and J calls plus clone size are reproduced from that table; the DNA served to infer D and trimming. The sample gives around 190,000 clones, over 75% of which show up once; roughly 8.9% is in the top ten. This sample is part of a study of blood T cell repertoires in COVID-19. Looking at the study overall: Collection of acute and convalescent COVID-19 samples took place in the United States, Italy and Spain.

CDR3 length equals 16 residues. Trimming removed 3 bases from V and 3 bases from J, with 16 bases in between. CDR1 is LNHDA and CDR2 is SQIVND in the germline V gene (reference sequence). The TCR was taken from a woman younger than 35 who had recovered from COVID-19. The sequenced material came from PBMCs or T cells enriched from blood (not recorded which). The chain employs TRBV19 and TRBJ2-3; a weak D match, TRBD2 (5 bases). The CDR3 sequence: CASSISRDLGTDTQYF. In DNA form, the CDR3 reads TGTGCCAGTAGTATTTCGAGGGATTTGGGTACAGATACGCAGTATTTT. Supplemented by reference TRBV19 and TRBJ2-3, the full variable domain reads DGGITQSPKYLFRKEGQNVTLSCEQNLNHDAMYWYRQDPGQGLRLIYYSQIVNDFQKGDIAEGYSVSREKKESFPLTVTSAQKNPTAFYLCASSISRDLGTDTQYFGPGTRLTVL.